This T cell receptor beta chain was sequenced for a study of PD-1 blockade in classical Hodgkin lymphoma. Study-wide points: The study found that TCR diversity rose significantly by C4D1 in CD4+ but not CD8+ cells.

Each of the patients experienced relapse following autologous stem cell transplantation, and their brentuximab vedotin exposure differed. CDR1 is WNHNN and CDR2 is SYGVQD in the germline V gene (reference sequence). CDR3 length: 16 residues. J gave up 5 bases and V 3 bases, and 10 bases lay outside the gene matches. As regards this clone: Its antigen remains unidentified.

The assay was immunoSEQ multiplex PCR, and TCRdb's table has in-frame clones only and misses some. This table holds 20,000 to 25,000 clones, roughly 77% found once. The sequence was obtained from a human donor with classical Hodgkin lymphoma. This material consisted of peripheral blood mononuclear cells (PBMCs), taken before the second cycle of nivolumab. The chain carries TRBV10-1 and TRBJ2-1; TRBD2 agrees at 7 bases. The CDR3 sequence is CASSEGPSGPDNEQFF. In DNA, the CDR3 is TGCGCCAGCAGTGAAGGCCCTAGCGGACCCGACAATGAGCAGTTCTTC.